The 13 T cell receptor beta chains given below trace back to one sample, sequenced in a study of monozygotic twins with inflammatory bowel disease. From the 5' RACE reads, TCRdb lists one entry per CDR3 protein and no DNA. This sample contains just over 300,000 distinct CDR3 sequences. Sequences were obtained from blood. These receptors all come from a human donor with ulcerative colitis or Crohn's disease, or a healthy co-twin of an affected twin (not recorded which).

This chain links TRBV27 with TRBJ2-2. Germline loops: CDR1 MNHEY, CDR2 SMNVEV (reference sequence). This CDR3 has 14 residues. The CDR3 spells CASTRRENTGELFF.

V and J are TRBV7-8 and TRBJ1-2; the TCRdb D gene call, TRBD1, has no DNA to confirm it. CDR1 and CDR2 from the germline V gene are SGHVS and FQNEAQ. This CDR3 contains 15 residues. The CDR3 loop is CASSLARTGSYGYTF.

The chain is built from TRBV5-1 and TRBJ2-2; TCRdb's D call, TRBD2, is unchecked because there is no DNA. The V gene's germline CDR1 is SGHRS and CDR2 YFSETQ. The CDR3 has 17 residues. CDR3 in amino acids: CASSATGPTILTGELFF. Looking up the rest from reference TRBV5-1 and TRBJ2-2 gives the full variable domain: KAGVTQTPRYLIKTRGQQVTLSCSPISGHRSVSWYQQTPGQGLQFLFEYFSETQRNKGNFPGRFSGRQFSNSRSEMNVSTLELGDSALYLCASSATGPTILTGELFFGEGSRLTVL.

The CDR3 here is CASSFPGGQSYEQYF. The rearrangement uses TRBV7-2 and TRBJ2-7; with no DNA, the TCRdb D assignment of TRBD1 cannot be verified. Germline CDR1 SGHTA, CDR2 FQGNSA. CDR3 length equals 15 residues.

The chain employs TRBV20-1 and TRBJ2-7; the D gene TCRdb calls, TRBD1, cannot be checked with no DNA. CDR3 size: 13 residues. In germline, CDR1 is DFQATT, CDR2 SNEGSKA (reference sequence). The CDR3 sequence is CSARKQGAGEQYF.

CDR3 residues: CASSWPSDSLAGGQSNNEQFF. The chain links TRBV11-1 to TRBJ2-1; TCRdb's D gene call, TRBD2, goes unchecked for lack of DNA. The germline gives CDR1 SGHAT, CDR2 FQDESV (reference sequence). This CDR3 contains 21 residues.

The chain carries TRBV3-1 and TRBJ2-1; the TRBD2 assignment by TCRdb is unverifiable without DNA. The CDR3 has 17 residues. Germline V gene sequence: CDR1 LGHDT, CDR2 YNNKEL (reference sequence). CDR3 in amino acids: CASSQVVGLAATNEQFF.

This rearrangement joins TRBV6-2 or TRBV6-3 to TRBJ2-5; TCRdb designates TRBD1, a call that cannot be tested without DNA. CDR1 and CDR2 from the germline V gene are MNHEY and SVGEGT. The CDR3 covers 14 residues. The CDR3 region is CASYNPGLGETQYF.

This chain uses TRBV18 with TRBJ2-6; TCRdb indicates TRBD1, and absent DNA this call remains unverified. This CDR3 region has 15 residues. In germline, CDR1 is KGHSH, CDR2 LQKENI. CDR3: CASSPSRTGANVLTF.

The V gene is TRBV25-1, the J gene TRBJ1-6; absent DNA, TCRdb's TRBD1 call cannot be checked. Germline CDR1 MGHDK, CDR2 SYGVNS. CDR3 length: 16 residues. CDR3 amino acids: CASRGGPGGYNSPLHF.

The V gene is TRBV25-1, the J gene TRBJ2-1; no DNA is available, so the TRBD2 call from TCRdb remains unchecked. The CDR3 spans 15 residues. Per the germline V gene, CDR1 is MGHDK and CDR2 is SYGVNS. The CDR3 loop reads CASSEYPSGGVKQFF.

The CDR3 loop is CASSLVLAGGHKYPEQYF. The V call is TRBV7-8, the J call TRBJ2-7; the TCRdb call, TRBD2, lacks DNA for checking. The CDR3 consists of 18 residues. CDR1 SGHVS and CDR2 FQNEAQ come from the germline V gene.

V and J are TRBV18 and TRBJ2-1; with no DNA, the TCRdb D assignment of TRBD2 cannot be verified. The CDR3 has 13 residues. Germline values: CDR1 KGHSH, CDR2 LQKENI. The chain's CDR3 is CASSQVRGDEQFF.